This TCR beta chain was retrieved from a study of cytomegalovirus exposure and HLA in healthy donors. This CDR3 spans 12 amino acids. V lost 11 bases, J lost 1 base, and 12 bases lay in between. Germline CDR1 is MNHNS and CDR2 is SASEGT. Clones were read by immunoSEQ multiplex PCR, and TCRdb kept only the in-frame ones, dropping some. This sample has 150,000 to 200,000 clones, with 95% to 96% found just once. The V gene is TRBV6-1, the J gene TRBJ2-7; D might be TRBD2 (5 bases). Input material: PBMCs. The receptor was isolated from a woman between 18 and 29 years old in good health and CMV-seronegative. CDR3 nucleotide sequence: TGTGCCGCCCAGGAGGTTTCCTACGAGCAGTACTTC. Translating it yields CAAQEVSYEQYF.